This paragraph reports one T cell receptor (beta chain). Its specificity is not known. This record belongs to a study of OX40 agonist ivuxolimab in advanced cancers. On the study more broadly: Enrollees could have had prior anti-PD-1, anti-PD-L1 or anti-CTLA-4 therapy, which under 50% had received. Three patients, one with hepatocellular carcinoma and two with cutaneous melanoma, responded partially. Study findings and constraints: No determination was made of the antigen specificity of the expanded peripheral T cells.

Exclusion of a patient followed from autoimmune disease history or systemic immunosuppression. The V gene's germline CDR1 is SGHTA and CDR2 FQGNSA. The CDR3 totals 13 residues. Between the trimmed V and J ends, which lost 8 bases and 4 bases, there was a span of 12 bases. The table came from immunoSEQ multiplex PCR; TCRdb's copy has only in-frame clones and leaves some out. The sample contains roughly 66,000 clones, roughly 85% of which appear only once. The source of this sequence is an adult with an advanced solid tumor such as melanoma, head and neck, liver or kidney cancer. This chain links TRBV7-2 with TRBJ2-1, with D possibly being TRBD2 (6 bases). Sequencing used CD4+ or CD8+ T cells sorted from blood, obtained in a trial of the OX40 agonist ivuxolimab. The CDR3 DNA reads as TGTGCCAGCGGCCCACGGGGGTACAATGAGCAGTTCTTC. This codes for CASGPRGYNEQFF.